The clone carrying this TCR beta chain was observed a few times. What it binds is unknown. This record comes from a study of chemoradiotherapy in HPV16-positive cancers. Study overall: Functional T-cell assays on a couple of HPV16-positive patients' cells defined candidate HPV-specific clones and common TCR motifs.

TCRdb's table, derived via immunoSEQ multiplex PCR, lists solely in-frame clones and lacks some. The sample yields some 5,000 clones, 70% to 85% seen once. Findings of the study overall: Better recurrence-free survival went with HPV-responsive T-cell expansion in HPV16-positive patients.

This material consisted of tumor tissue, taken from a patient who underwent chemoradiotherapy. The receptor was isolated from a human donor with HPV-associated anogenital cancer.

The CDR3 DNA sequence: TGTGCCAGCAGCCGAGGGTCCAGCGGGGCGATGAACACCGGGGAGCTGTTTTTT. Its translation: CASSRGSSGAMNTGELFF. The chain joins TRBV7-6 to TRBJ2-2; 7 bases fit TRBD2. V lost 5 bases, J lost 1 base, and 13 bases stayed unmatched. Germline values: CDR1 SGHVS, CDR2 FNYEAQ. This CDR3 has 18 amino acids.